This record covers a single T cell receptor (beta chain). Its specificity is unknown. The CDR3 extends over 16 amino acids. The V end was cut by 0 bases, the J end by 10 bases, with 22 bases between. Germline values: CDR1 SGHNT, CDR2 YYREEE (reference sequence). The data belong to a study of cytomegalovirus exposure and HLA in healthy donors. Turning to the study itself: The Caucasian-associated ancestry cluster contained 65% to 85% of the roughly 390 genotyped donors.

Study observations and caveats: A later analysis linked a missense DCLRE1C variant to TCR beta V- and J-gene trimming. The records held CMV serostatus as the only immune exposure information.

Amplification used 60 Vbeta primers and 13 Jbeta primers. Sequenced by immunoSEQ multiplex PCR; TCRdb stores in-frame clones only, minus some. The table has over 90,000 clones, about four fifths seen once; the top ten hold roughly 3%. The genes are TRBV5-4 and TRBJ1-2; possibly TRBD1 for D (6 bases). The clonotype originates from a female donor in good health and CMV-seropositive. Sequenced material: PBMCs. DNA of the CDR3: TGTGCCAGCAGCTTGGGTAGGAACAGGGCGCAGCCCCACTACACCTTC. This translates into CASSLGRNRAQPHYTF.